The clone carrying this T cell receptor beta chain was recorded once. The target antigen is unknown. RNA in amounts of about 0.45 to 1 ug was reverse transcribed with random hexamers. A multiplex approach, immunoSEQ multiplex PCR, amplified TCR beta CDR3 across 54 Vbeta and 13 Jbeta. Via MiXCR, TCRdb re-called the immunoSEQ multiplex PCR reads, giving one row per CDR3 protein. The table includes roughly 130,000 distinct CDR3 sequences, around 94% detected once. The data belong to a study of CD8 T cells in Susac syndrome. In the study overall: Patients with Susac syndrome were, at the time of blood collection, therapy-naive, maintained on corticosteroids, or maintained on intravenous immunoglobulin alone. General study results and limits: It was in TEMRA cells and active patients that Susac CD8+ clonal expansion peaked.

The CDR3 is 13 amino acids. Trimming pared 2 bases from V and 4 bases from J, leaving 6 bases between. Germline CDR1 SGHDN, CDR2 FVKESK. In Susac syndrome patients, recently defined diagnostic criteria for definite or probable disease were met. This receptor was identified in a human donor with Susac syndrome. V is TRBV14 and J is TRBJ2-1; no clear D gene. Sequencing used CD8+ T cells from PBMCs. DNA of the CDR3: TGTGCCAGCAGCCAACCCACTTACAATGAGCAGTTCTTC. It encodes CASSQPTYNEQFF.